This T cell receptor beta chain was recorded in a study of blood T cell repertoires in COVID-19. Study in general: Spain, Italy and the United States supplied samples that represented acute and convalescent COVID-19. Sources were T cells, B-cell-depleted T cells, or PBMCs; the material itself was cDNA or gDNA.

This CDR3 is 14 amino acids long. Germline V gene data show CDR1 as KGHSH and CDR2 as LQKENI. Trimming at V came to 3 bases and at J to 5 bases, leaving 6 bases not matched to a gene. Original analysis: The assay estimated nucleated cells by amplifying reference gene primers. Here immunoSEQ multiplex PCR was the method, and the copy in TCRdb shows in-frame clones only, minus some. V and J calls and clone size come straight from that table; D and trimming were deduced from the DNA. This table has roughly 53,000 clones, roughly 76% appearing once. Input material: peripheral blood. The origin of this receptor is a man aged 45-60 years with active or convalescent COVID-19. The chain has TRBV18 and TRBJ2-7, with TRBD1 matching over 8 bases. The CDR3 reads CASSPATGVHEQYF. The CDR3 DNA reads TGTGCCAGCTCACCGGCGACAGGGGTCCACGAGCAGTACTTC.